The next 21 T cell receptor beta chains were all read from a single sample in a study of PD-1 blockade in classical Hodgkin lymphoma. Profiling relied on immunoSEQ multiplex PCR, and the TCRdb table lists in-frame clones only, not all of them. The table has roughly 42,000 clones, about 71% seen once. Relapse was seen in all patients after autologous stem cell transplantation, and brentuximab vedotin exposure was variable. Material: peripheral blood mononuclear cells (PBMCs), obtained at baseline. Receptor source: a human donor with classical Hodgkin lymphoma.

The chain joins TRBV9 to TRBJ1-2; D not resolved. The CDR3 consists of 17 residues. With 0 bases removed from V and 5 bases from J, the gap between germline ends came to 20 bases. Germline CDR1 SGDLS, CDR2 YYNGEE. CDR3 loop: CASSVAEVPPRSYGYTF. The CDR3, as DNA: TGTGCCAGCAGCGTAGCCGAGGTACCCCCAAGGTCTTATGGCTACACCTTC. Full variable domain (remainder filled in from reference TRBV9 and TRBJ1-2): DSGVTQTPKHLITATGQRVTLRCSPRSGDLSVYWYQQSLDQGLQFLIQYYNGEERAKGNILERFSAQQFPDLHSELNLSSLELGDSALYFCASSVAEVPPRSYGYTFGSGTRLTVV.

V usage is TRBV7-9 and J usage is TRBJ1-5, with D unclear. Per the germline V gene, CDR1 is SEHNR and CDR2 is FQNEAQ (reference sequence). The length of the CDR3 is 15 residues. V lost 4 bases to trimming and J lost 6 bases, with 16 bases between them. Written as DNA, the CDR3 is TGTGCCAGCAGCTCAACTAAGGAGGGTTCTCAGCCCCAGCATTTT. It encodes CASSSTKEGSQPQHF.

The chain employs TRBV27 and TRBJ1-1; the D gene is possibly TRBD1 (5 bases). The germline V and J ends were trimmed by 3 bases and 1 base, with 21 bases remaining between them. This CDR3 contains 18 residues. In germline, CDR1 is MNHEY, CDR2 SMNVEV (reference sequence). DNA for the CDR3: TGTGCCAGCAGTTTCCCCCAACCGGGACGTCGGAAGAACACTGAAGCTTTCTTT. Protein sequence: CASSFPQPGRRKNTEAFF.

CDR3 sequence reads: CASGSTRGANQETQYF. DNA for the CDR3: TGTGCTAGTGGATCTACCCGGGGGGCCAACCAAGAGACCCAGTACTTC. This chain links TRBV12-5 with TRBJ2-5; tentatively, D is TRBD2 (7 bases). Trimming cost V 6 bases and J 0 bases, with 17 bases left between them. The CDR3 consists of 16 residues. Germline CDR1 reads LGHNT; CDR2 reads FRNRAP.

This chain uses TRBV5-4 with TRBJ1-2; D gene ambiguous. Germline CDR1 is SGHNT and CDR2 is YYREEE (reference sequence). The ends were cut back, 0 bases at V and 5 bases at J, with 11 bases in the middle. CDR3 length: 14 amino acids. The CDR3 loop reads CASSLASLLYGYTF. CDR3 sequence (DNA): TGTGCCAGCAGCTTGGCCAGTCTACTGTATGGCTACACCTTC.

On this clone itself: The identical CDR3 is also encoded by other nucleotide sequences in the sample. The rearrangement links TRBV27 to TRBJ2-1; TRBD2 matches at 7 bases. With V trimmed by 6 bases and J by 4 bases, 3 bases remained unmatched. This CDR3 has 13 amino acids. In germline, CDR1 is MNHEY, CDR2 SMNVEV (reference sequence). In nucleotides, the CDR3 is TGTGCCAGCAGCCTGGGGGGGTACAATGAGCAGTTCTTC. It translates to CASSLGGYNEQFF.

This rearrangement joins TRBV7-9 to TRBJ2-3; TRBD1 is a possible D gene (8 bases). V lost 5 bases and J 5 bases, leaving 29 bases between the germline ends. CDR3 length: 19 amino acids. Germline CDR1 is SEHNR and CDR2 is FQNEAQ (reference sequence). CDR3 coding DNA: TGTGCCAGCAGCCCCCCAACGCCCAGGGACAGGTGGGGGGGAGATACGCAGTATTTT. Translated: CASSPPTPRDRWGGDTQYF.

This clone came up a few times. CDR3 DNA: TGCAGCGTTGGGGGACCGTTCAGTACGCAGTATTTT. This encodes CSVGGPFSTQYF. The V call is TRBV29-1, the J call TRBJ2-3; D might be TRBD1 or TRBD2, each matching 5 bases. In germline, CDR1 is SQVTM, CDR2 ANQGSEA. The CDR3 spans 12 residues. V lost 4 bases and J 8 bases, leaving 13 bases between the germline ends.

The rearrangement uses TRBV6-5 and TRBJ2-7; 7 bases map to TRBD2. Germline lookup yields CDR1 MNHEY and CDR2 SVGAGI. V shed 6 bases, J shed 0 bases, and the junction held 8 bases outside the gene matches. The CDR3 runs to 15 residues. The CDR3 DNA reads as TGTGCCAGCAGGTCCAGGGAGGGGAGCTCCTACGAGCAGTACTTC. This encodes CASRSREGSSYEQYF.

The chain links TRBV7-9 to TRBJ2-7, with D unclear. Trimming cost V 1 base and J 5 bases, with 6 bases left between them. Germline values: CDR1 SEHNR, CDR2 FQNEAQ (reference sequence). This CDR3 comprises 12 residues. CDR3 nucleotide sequence: TGTGCCAGCAGCTTAGAGAGAAACGAGCAGTACTTC. Encoded protein: CASSLERNEQYF. Full variable domain (remainder filled in from reference TRBV7-9 and TRBJ2-7): DTGVSQNPRHKITKRGQNVTFRCDPISEHNRLYWYRQTLGQGPEFLTYFQNEAQLEKSRLLSDRFSAERPKGSFSTLEIQRTEQGDSAMYLCASSLERNEQYFGPGTRLTVT.

The genes are TRBV9 and TRBJ2-3; no clear D gene. Trimming removed 1 base at V and 2 bases at J, with 8 bases between. This CDR3 contains 14 residues. The germline V gene encodes CDR1 SGDLS and CDR2 YYNGEE. In DNA, the CDR3 is TGTGCCAGCAGCGTACGAGACGCCACAGATACGCAGTATTTT. This codes for CASSVRDATDTQYF.

This chain links TRBV14 with TRBJ2-5, with 8 bases lining up with TRBD1. The germline V gene has CDR1 SGHDN and CDR2 FVKESK. Trimming removed 8 bases from V and 4 bases from J; junction bases left unmatched: 9. The CDR3 spans 14 residues. CDR3 loop: CASFKGGQGETQYF. CDR3 nucleotides: TGTGCCAGCTTCAAAGGCGGACAGGGAGAGACCCAGTACTTC.

V gene TRBV7-8 combines with J gene TRBJ1-2; D unclear. Germline CDR1 SGHVS, CDR2 FQNEAQ. Trimming pared 3 bases from V and 11 bases from J, leaving 13 bases between. The CDR3 sequence is 12 residues long. CDR3 region: CASSLAYGEYTF. CDR3 DNA sequence: TGTGCCAGCAGCTTGGCCTACGGGGAATACACCTTC.

This chain uses TRBV27 with TRBJ1-2; D gene ambiguous. Germline loops: CDR1 MNHEY, CDR2 SMNVEV (reference sequence). This CDR3 is 15 amino acids long. The germline V and J ends were trimmed by 4 bases and 2 bases, with 14 bases remaining between them. The CDR3 region has the DNA TGTGCCAGCAGTTCCCTGACGTTCGGGAACTATGGCTACACCTTC. Its translation: CASSSLTFGNYGYTF.

CDR3 region: CASSLVAYEQFF. As DNA, the CDR3 is TGCGCCAGCAGCTTGGTAGCGTATGAGCAGTTCTTC. The V gene is TRBV5-1, the J gene TRBJ2-1; possibly TRBD2 for D (5 bases). This CDR3 has 12 amino acids. Trimming removed 0 bases from V and 8 bases from J, with 6 bases in between. The germline V gene encodes CDR1 SGHRS and CDR2 YFSETQ.

This sequence joins TRBV6-1 and TRBJ1-6, with D tentatively TRBD1 (5 bases). Germline CDR1 MNHNS, CDR2 SASEGT. The CDR3 consists of 16 residues. V was pared by 0 bases and J by 4 bases, with 10 bases between. CDR3 region: CASSEASQVYNSPLHF. In nucleotides, the CDR3 is TGTGCCAGCAGTGAAGCGTCACAGGTTTATAATTCACCCCTCCACTTT.

CDR3: CASSLRVLGGGYNEQFF. The DNA for the CDR3 is TGTGCCAGCAGCTTGAGGGTACTAGGAGGCGGATACAATGAGCAGTTCTTC. J is TRBJ2-1 and V is TRBV5-4, with D possibly TRBD2 on 5 matching bases. This CDR3 has 17 amino acids. CDR1 and CDR2 (germline): SGHNT, YYREEE (reference sequence). The ends were cut back, 1 base at V and 4 bases at J, with 18 bases in the middle.

This clone was detected a few times. The chain combines TRBV7-6 with TRBJ2-1; possible D gene TRBD2, 6 bases. Germline assignment: CDR1 SGHVS and CDR2 FNYEAQ. CDR3 length equals 12 residues. Trimming cost V 6 bases and J 5 bases, with 8 bases left between them. The CDR3 loop reads CASREGNNEQFF. The CDR3 DNA is TGTGCCAGCAGGGAGGGGAACAATGAGCAGTTCTTC.

Notes on this clone: This CDR3 is also generated by other DNA sequences in the sample. The CDR3 sequence is CASSIGGETQYF. CDR3 nucleotides: TGTGCCAGTAGTATAGGGGGAGAGACCCAGTACTTC. This chain uses TRBV19 with TRBJ2-5; D is unclear. CDR1 and CDR2 from the germline V gene are LNHDA and SQIVND (reference sequence). V lost 1 base, J lost 4 bases, and 4 bases lay in between. The CDR3 spans 12 residues.

The J gene is TRBJ2-7, the V gene TRBV18; no clear D. The CDR3 extends over 14 amino acids. Germline lookup yields CDR1 KGHSH and CDR2 LQKENI. Trimming removed 3 bases from V and 0 bases from J, with 9 bases in between. CDR3 region: CASSPKASSYEQYF. CDR3 coding DNA: TGTGCCAGCTCACCTAAGGCGAGCTCCTACGAGCAGTACTTC.

The V and J genes are TRBV4-2 and TRBJ2-2, with TRBD1 as a possible D gene (5 bases). There are 16 residues in the CDR3. Trimming cost V 1 base and J 5 bases, with 14 bases left between them. Germline assignment: CDR1 LGHNA and CDR2 YNFKEQ. The CDR3, as DNA: TGTGCCAGCAGCCAAGGTCGCAGGGTTGGAACCGGGGAGCTGTTTTTT. This translates into CASSQGRRVGTGELFF.